One sample yielded the 8 T cell receptor beta chains listed below, sequenced in a study of blood T cell repertoires in COVID-19 (dated by TCRdb to 2020 to 2021). The library came from the immunoSEQ multiplex PCR assay. Drawn from immuneACCESS, this table holds only the in-frame rearrangements with V and J called that TCRdb kept. Clones are partly lost; checked studies trace under half to an unresolved V gene and leave the rest unexplained. The sample table lists 80,000 to 90,000 clones, about four fifths of them with a count of one. The ten largest make up less than 2.5% of the sample. Sequencing input: peripheral blood. The receptors here all came from a woman between 65 and 79 years old with acute or convalescent COVID-19.

This sequence joins TRBV2 and TRBJ1-1; 9 bases align to TRBD1. Germline values: CDR1 SNHLY, CDR2 FYNNEI. This CDR3 spans 14 amino acids. V lost 6 bases, J lost 4 bases, and 6 bases stayed unmatched. CDR3 DNA sequence: TGTGCCAGCAGGCCGGGACAGGGCTTCACTGAAGCTTTCTTT. Residues: CASRPGQGFTEAFF.

This chain uses TRBV6-1 with TRBJ1-2; 9 nucleotides line up with TRBD1. V was clipped by 5 bases and J by 5 bases; unmatched bases: 9. The CDR3 extends over 15 amino acids. CDR1 is MNHNS, CDR2 SASEGT, per germline. CDR3 sequence (DNA): TGTGCCAGCAGTTTCCGGGACAGGGACCATTATGGCTACACCTTC. This encodes CASSFRDRDHYGYTF.

The chain employs TRBV5-1 and TRBJ1-1, with 8 bases fitting TRBD1. V lost 0 bases to trimming and J lost 1 base; unmatched junction nucleotides: 2. This CDR3 comprises 15 residues. Germline V lookup: CDR1 SGHRS, CDR2 YFSETQ. CDR3 nucleotides: TGCGCCAGCAGCTTGGACGGACAGGGGAACACTGAAGCTTTCTTT. This sequence encodes CASSLDGQGNTEAFF.

J is TRBJ2-5 and V is TRBV18; TRBD1 is a possible D gene (6 bases). The length of the CDR3 is 14 residues. Germline V gives CDR1 KGHSH, CDR2 LQKENI. Between the trimmed V and J ends, which lost 3 bases and 5 bases, there was a span of 13 bases. The CDR3 reads CASSPTGLSETQYF. In DNA, the CDR3 is TGTGCCAGCTCACCGACAGGTCTATCGGAGACCCAGTACTTC.

Notes on this clone: Compared with germline, one end of the junction differs, possibly owing to a read error. This rearrangement joins TRBV7-7 to TRBJ2-5; 8 nucleotides agree with TRBD2. Germline CDR1 is SSHAT and CDR2 is FNYEAQ (reference sequence). This CDR3 has 14 residues. This CDR3 reads CASSAGGLGETQYF. The DNA of the CDR3 is TGTGCTAGCAGCGCGGGGGGCCTAGGAGAGACCCAGTACTTC. Drawing the rest from reference TRBV7-7 and TRBJ2-5, the complete variable domain is GAGVSQSPRYKVTKRGQDVTLRCDPISSHATLYWYQQALGQGPEFLTYFNYEAQPDKSGLPSDRFSAERPEGSISTLTIQRTEQRDSAMYRCASSAGGLGETQYFGPGTRLLVL.

The gene calls are TRBV6-1 and TRBJ2-1; D remains ambiguous. The V end was cut by 3 bases, the J end by 4 bases, with 4 bases between. Germline V lookup: CDR1 MNHNS, CDR2 SASEGT. CDR3 length equals 12 residues. The CDR3 DNA sequence: TGTGCCAGCAGTGACGAGTACAATGAGCAGTTCTTC. It codes for CASSDEYNEQFF.

J is TRBJ2-1 and V is TRBV7-8; D possibly corresponds to TRBD2 (5 bases). Deletions cut 1 base from V and 10 bases from J, with 11 bases between. This CDR3 is built from 13 residues. Germline CDR1 SGHVS, CDR2 FQNEAQ. CDR3 in amino acids: CASSLVRAEEQFF. CDR3 sequence (DNA): TGTGCCAGCAGCTTAGTGAGGGCGGAAGAGCAGTTCTTC. Complete variable domain (other parts from reference TRBV7-8 and TRBJ2-1): GAGVSQSPRYKVAKRGQDVALRCDPISGHVSLFWYQQALGQGPEFLTYFQNEAQLDKSGLPSDRFFAERPEGSVSTLKIQRTQQEDSAVYLCASSLVRAEEQFFGPGTRLTVL.

This clone was counted only a few times. The chain joins TRBV4-1 to TRBJ1-2; D might be TRBD1 (5 bases). Germline lookup yields CDR1 MGHRA and CDR2 YSYEKL. V lost 3 bases and J 8 bases, leaving 19 bases between the germline ends. This CDR3 contains 15 residues. CDR3 protein: CASSQPPGVPRGYTF. The DNA of the CDR3 is TGCGCCAGCAGCCAGCCCCCGGGGGTCCCGCGGGGCTACACCTTC.